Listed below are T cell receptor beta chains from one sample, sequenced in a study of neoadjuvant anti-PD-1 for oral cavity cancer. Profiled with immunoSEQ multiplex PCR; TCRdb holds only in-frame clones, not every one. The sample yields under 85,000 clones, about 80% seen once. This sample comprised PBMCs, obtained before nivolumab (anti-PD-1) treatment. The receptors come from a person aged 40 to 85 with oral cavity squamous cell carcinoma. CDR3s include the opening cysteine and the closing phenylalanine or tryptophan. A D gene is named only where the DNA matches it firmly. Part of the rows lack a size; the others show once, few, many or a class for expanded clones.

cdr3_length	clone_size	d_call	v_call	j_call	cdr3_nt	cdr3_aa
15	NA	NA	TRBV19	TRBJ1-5	TGTGCCAGTAGTCTCCGACACGTTAGCAATCAGCCCCAGCATTTT	CASSLRHVSNQPQHF
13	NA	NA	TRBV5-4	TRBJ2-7	TGTGCCAGCAGCTCGTCGTTGGCCTACGAGCAGTACTTC	CASSSSLAYEQYF
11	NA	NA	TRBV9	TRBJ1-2	TGTGCCAGCAGCGCCTTAGGGGGCTACACCTTC	CASSALGGYTF
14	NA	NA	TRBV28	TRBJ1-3	TGTGCCAGCAGAACAGCTAACTCTGGAAACACCATATATTTT	CASRTANSGNTIYF
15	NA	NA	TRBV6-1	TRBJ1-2	TGTGCCAGCAGTGGGACTGATATACGTAACTATGGCTACACCTTC	CASSGTDIRNYGYTF
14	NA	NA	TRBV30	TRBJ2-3	TGTGCCTGGAGTGTACTCGCGGGGGCGGATACGCAGTATTTT	CAWSVLAGADTQYF
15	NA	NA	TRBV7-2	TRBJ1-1	TGTGCCAGCAGCTTAGTAGCCTTTTCGGACACTGAAGCTTTCTTT	CASSLVAFSDTEAFF
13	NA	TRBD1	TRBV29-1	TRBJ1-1	TGCAGCGTTGAGGGGACAGGGGGCACTGAAGCTTTCTTT	CSVEGTGGTEAFF
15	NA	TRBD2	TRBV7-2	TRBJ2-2	TGTGCCAGCAGCTTTGATAGCGGGAGTACCGGGGAGCTGTTTTTT	CASSFDSGSTGELFF
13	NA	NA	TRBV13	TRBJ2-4	TGTGCCAGCAGCTTTGAGGCCAAAAACATTCAGTACTTC	CASSFEAKNIQYF
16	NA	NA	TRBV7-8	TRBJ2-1	TGTGCCAGCAGCAGAGAGGGACCTAGGGGGTACAATGAGCAGTTCTTC	CASSREGPRGYNEQFF
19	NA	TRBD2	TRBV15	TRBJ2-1	TGTGCCACCAGCGTTGCACGTATCGGCCTAGCGGGAGGGGGAAATGAGCAGTTCTTC	CATSVARIGLAGGGNEQFF
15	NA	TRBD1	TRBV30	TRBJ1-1	TGTGCCACGAAACCCCGACAGGGCCGGGTCACTGAAGCTTTCTTT	CATKPRQGRVTEAFF
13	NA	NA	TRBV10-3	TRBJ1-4	TGTGCCATCAGCAAGACACGGAATGAAAAACTGTTTTTT	CAISKTRNEKLFF
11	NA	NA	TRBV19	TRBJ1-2	TGTGCCAGCATGGGGGCTGATGGCTACACCTTC	CASMGADGYTF
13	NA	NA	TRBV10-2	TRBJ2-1	TGCGCCAGCCGGCAGGGTGCTGGCAATGAGCAGTTCTTC	CASRQGAGNEQFF
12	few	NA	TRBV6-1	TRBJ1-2	TGTGCCAGCAGTGTCGACAGCTATGGCTACACCTTC	CASSVDSYGYTF
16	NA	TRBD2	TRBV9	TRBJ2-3	TGTGCCAGCAGCGCCCTAGCGGGAGTTGGCACAGATACGCAGTATTTT	CASSALAGVGTDTQYF
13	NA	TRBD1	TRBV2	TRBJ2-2	TGTGCCAGCAGGGGACAGGACACCGGGGAGCTGTTTTTT	CASRGQDTGELFF
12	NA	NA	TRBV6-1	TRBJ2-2	TGTGCCAGCAGGGGTCTGAACGGGGAGCTGTTTTTT	CASRGLNGELFF
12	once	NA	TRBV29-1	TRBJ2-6	TGCAGCGCCTATTCTGGGGCCAACGTCCTGACTTTC	CSAYSGANVLTF
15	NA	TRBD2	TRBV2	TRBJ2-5	TGTGCCAGCAGGGATAGCGGGAGTCGACAGGAGACCCAGTACTTC	CASRDSGSRQETQYF
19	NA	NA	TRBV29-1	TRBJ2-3	TGCAGCGTCCTCCGCCCCCCGGATTCTCCACCCTTCAGCACAGATACGCAGTATTTT	CSVLRPPDSPPFSTDTQYF
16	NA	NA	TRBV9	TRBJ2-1	TGTGCCAGCAGCGTAGGGGTGGGAGTCCCCTACAATGAGCAGTTCTTC	CASSVGVGVPYNEQFF
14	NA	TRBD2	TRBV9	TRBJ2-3	TGTGCCAGCAGCGTAGATGGCGGGAGAGATACGCAGTATTTT	CASSVDGGRDTQYF
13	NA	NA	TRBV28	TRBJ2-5	TGTGCCAGCAGACCTAACGGGGTTGAGACCCAGTACTTC	CASRPNGVETQYF
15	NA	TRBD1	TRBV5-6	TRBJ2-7	TGTGCCAGCAGCTTGTGGTACAGGGGATCCTACGAGCAGTACTTC	CASSLWYRGSYEQYF
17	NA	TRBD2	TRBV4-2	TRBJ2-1	TGTGCCAGCAGCCCGGGGAGGGAGGGCCGTCTTTACAATGAGCAGTTCTTC	CASSPGREGRLYNEQFF
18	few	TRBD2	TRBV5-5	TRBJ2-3	TGTGCCAGCAGCTTCGAAGTTCCGGGACTAGCTTACTCAGATACGCAGTATTTT	CASSFEVPGLAYSDTQYF
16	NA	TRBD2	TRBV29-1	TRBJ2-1	TGCAGCATCACACCGGGACTAGCGGGAGGGGACAATGAGCAGTTCTTC	CSITPGLAGGDNEQFF
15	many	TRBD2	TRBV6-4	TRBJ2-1	TGTGCCACCTCCCGGGGGCTAGCGGGAGGCAATGAGCAGTTCTTC	CATSRGLAGGNEQFF
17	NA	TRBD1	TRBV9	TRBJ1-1	TGTGCCAGCAGCGAGATCGACAGGGGCTCTCTCAACACTGAAGCTTTCTTT	CASSEIDRGSLNTEAFF
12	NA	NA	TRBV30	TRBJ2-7	TGTGCCTGCGGTCGACAGTCCTACGAGCAGTACTTC	CACGRQSYEQYF
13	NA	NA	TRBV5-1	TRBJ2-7	TGCGCCAGCAGCCCGGGGACTTTCTACGAGCAGTACTTC	CASSPGTFYEQYF
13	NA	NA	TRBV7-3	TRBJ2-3	TGTGCCAGCAGCCCAGGGGCAGCGGATACGCAGTATTTT	CASSPGAADTQYF
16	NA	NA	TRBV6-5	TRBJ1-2	TGTGCCAGCAGTTCCCAACCCTCAGGGCTTAGAGATGGCTACACCTTC	CASSSQPSGLRDGYTF
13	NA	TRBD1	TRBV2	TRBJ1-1	TGTGCCAGTAAGCCGACAGGGATCACTGAAGCTTTCTTT	CASKPTGITEAFF
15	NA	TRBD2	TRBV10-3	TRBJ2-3	TGTGCCATCAGCCTTGGGGGGAGGGAAACAGATACGCAGTATTTT	CAISLGGRETDTQYF
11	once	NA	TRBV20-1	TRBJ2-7	TGCAGTGCTCGCAGGCTAGAGAAGCAGTACTTC	CSARRLEKQYF
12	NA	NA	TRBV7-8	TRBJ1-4	TGTGCCAGCAGCCCCATTCAGGAAAAACTGTTTTTT	CASSPIQEKLFF
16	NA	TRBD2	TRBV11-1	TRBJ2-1	TGTGCCAGCAGACTTTCCGGGACTAGCGGGAGGAATGAGCAGTTCTTC	CASRLSGTSGRNEQFF
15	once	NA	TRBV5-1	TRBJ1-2	TGCGCCAGCAGCTTGGAATCGGGGAGGGTTGATGGCTACACCTTC	CASSLESGRVDGYTF
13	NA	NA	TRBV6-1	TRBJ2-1	TGTGCCAGCAGTGAAGGCAGGGTGAATGAGCAGTTCTTC	CASSEGRVNEQFF
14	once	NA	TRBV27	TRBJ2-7	TGTGCCAGCAGTTTAGGGCAGGGGGGCTACGAGCAGTACTTC	CASSLGQGGYEQYF
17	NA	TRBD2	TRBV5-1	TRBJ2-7	TGCGCCAGCAGCCCCCGCTTAACCGGGACTAAGCCCTACGAGCAGTACTTC	CASSPRLTGTKPYEQYF
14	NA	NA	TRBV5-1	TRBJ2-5	TGCGCCAGCAGCTCTAGGGGGGTTCAAGAGACCCAGTACTTC	CASSSRGVQETQYF
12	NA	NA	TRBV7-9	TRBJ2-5	TGTGCCAGCAGCTTCAGCCAAGAGACCCAGTACTTC	CASSFSQETQYF
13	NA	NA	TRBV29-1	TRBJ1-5	TGCAGCGTTGGCAGGGGCGGTAATCAGCCCCAGCATTTT	CSVGRGGNQPQHF
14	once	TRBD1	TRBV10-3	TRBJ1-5	TGTGCCATCAGCCCGACAGGGGGGAATCAGCCCCAGCATTTT	CAISPTGGNQPQHF
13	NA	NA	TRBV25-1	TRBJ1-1	TGTGCCAGCAGTTTCCCAGAGAACACTGAAGCTTTCTTT	CASSFPENTEAFF
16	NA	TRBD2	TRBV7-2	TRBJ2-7	TGTGCCAGCAGTATCCGGACTAGCGGGAGGGGTTACGAGCAGTACTTC	CASSIRTSGRGYEQYF
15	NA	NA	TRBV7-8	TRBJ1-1	TGTGCCAGCAGCTTATCGTCCAGGGCCCCAGGTGAAGCTTTCTTT	CASSLSSRAPGEAFF
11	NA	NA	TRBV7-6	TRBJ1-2	TGTGCCAGCAGCTTAGGGAGGAGTTTCTCCTTC	CASSLGRSFSF
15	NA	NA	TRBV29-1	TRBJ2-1	TGCAGCGTTGTAGGCGGGATGGGAACCTACAATGAGCAGTTCTTC	CSVVGGMGTYNEQFF
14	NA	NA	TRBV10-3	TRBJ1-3	TGTGCCATCAAGGCAGGAACCTCTGGAAACACCATATATTTT	CAIKAGTSGNTIYF